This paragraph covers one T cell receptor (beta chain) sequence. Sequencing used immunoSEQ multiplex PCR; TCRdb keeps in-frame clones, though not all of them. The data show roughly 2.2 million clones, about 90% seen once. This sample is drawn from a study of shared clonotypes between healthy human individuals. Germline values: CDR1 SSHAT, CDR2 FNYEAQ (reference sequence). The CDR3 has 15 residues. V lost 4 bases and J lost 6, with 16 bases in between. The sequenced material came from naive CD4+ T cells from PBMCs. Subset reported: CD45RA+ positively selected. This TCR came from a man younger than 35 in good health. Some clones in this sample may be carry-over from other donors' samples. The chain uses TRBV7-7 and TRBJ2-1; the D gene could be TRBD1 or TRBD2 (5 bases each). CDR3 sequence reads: CASSSRDGEFNEQFF. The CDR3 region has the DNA TGTGCCAGCAGCTCCCGGGACGGGGAGTTCAATGAGCAGTTCTTC.